What follows are 12 T cell receptor beta chains derived from one specimen sequenced in a study of patients and donors after allogeneic stem cell transplantation. TCRdb fed the RT-PCR reads into MiXCR, producing one record per CDR3 protein. The sample includes about 960,000 distinct CDR3 sequences, roughly 18% of them seen just once. The sample consisted of blood, either unsorted or a sorted T cell fraction (not recorded which). The receptors stem from a human donor who was either an allogeneic HSCT recipient or a stem cell or donor lymphocyte infusion donor (not recorded which). It is not recorded whose cells these are; they may come from a transplant donor.

This clonotype was counted a few times. This chain joins TRBV28 and TRBJ1-5; TRBD1 aligns across 7 bases. The CDR3 is made up of 14 amino acids. Per the germline V gene, CDR1 is MDHEN and CDR2 is SYDVKM. Trimming cost V 6 bases and J 6 bases; bases outside gene matches: 8. CDR3 bases: TGTGCCAGCAGATGGACAGGTCGGGGTCAGCCCCAGCATTTT. This codes for CASRWTGRGQPQHF.

A few counts support this clonotype. The chain has TRBV30 and TRBJ1-2; D is unclear. V lost 4 bases to trimming and J lost 8 bases, with 20 bases between them. CDR1 GTSNPN and CDR2 SVGIG come from the germline V gene (reference sequence). CDR3 length equals 14 residues. The CDR3 here is CAWIFREGPRGYTF. Written as DNA, the CDR3 is TGTGCCTGGATCTTTCGGGAGGGCCCCAGAGGCTACACCTTC.

This clonotype was seen many times. The V call is TRBV11-2, the J call TRBJ2-1; a weak D match, TRBD2 (6 bases). The length of the CDR3 is 15 residues. Germline values: CDR1 SGHAT, CDR2 FQNNGV. V gave up 3 bases and J gave up 7 bases, with 16 bases separating them. Here the CDR3 reads CASSLRDSRWNEQFF. As DNA, the CDR3 is TGTGCCAGCAGCTTGCGGGACTCCCGATGGAATGAGCAGTTCTTC.

The chain recombines TRBV4-1 with TRBJ2-5; TRBD1 is a possible D gene (6 bases). V lost 1 base and J lost 2, with 11 bases in between. Germline CDR1 is MGHRA and CDR2 is YSYEKL. The CDR3 loop spans 15 amino acids. CDR3 region: CASSQGSQGQETQYF. The CDR3 nucleotides are TGCGCCAGCAGCCAAGGTTCACAGGGTCAAGAGACCCAGTACTTC.

The chain has TRBV5-4 and TRBJ2-1; D is possibly TRBD2 (6 bases). Germline V gene lookup returns CDR1 SGHNT and CDR2 YYREEE (reference sequence). The CDR3 loop spans 15 amino acids. The V and J ends lost 0 bases and 4 bases respectively, with 11 bases between them. In nucleotides, the CDR3 is TGTGCCAGCAGCTTGGCAGAACTAGCTTACAATGAGCAGTTCTTC. This gives the protein CASSLAELAYNEQFF.

At least ten counts were recorded for this clonotype. V usage is TRBV12-3 or TRBV12-4 and J usage is TRBJ1-5; a possible D gene is TRBD1 (5 bases). Trimming pared 3 bases from V and 4 bases from J, leaving 13 bases between. The CDR3 contains 15 residues. The CDR3: CASSLGQPLNQPQHF. The CDR3 DNA reads as TGTGCCAGCAGTTTGGGGCAGCCCTTAAATCAGCCCCAGCATTTT.

The rearrangement links TRBV20-1 to TRBJ1-1; 8 bases align to TRBD1. Germline CDR1 and CDR2: DFQATT and SNEGSKA (reference sequence). This CDR3 is 16 amino acids long. With 0 bases clipped from V and 1 base from J, the junction kept 7 bases outside the gene matches. The CDR3 sequence: CSARDYRGTGNTEAFF. The CDR3 DNA is TGCAGTGCTAGAGATTACAGGGGGACGGGGAACACTGAAGCTTTCTTT.

The chain's CDR3 is CASSLARTVTNEKLFF. The CDR3 coding sequence is TGTGCCAGCAGTTTAGCCCGGACAGTAACTAATGAAAAACTGTTTTTT. J is TRBJ1-4 and V is TRBV2; tentative D call: TRBD1 (6 bases). V was trimmed by 5 bases and J by 1 base, leaving 14 bases between them. Germline V CDR1 and CDR2: SNHLY, FYNNEI. The CDR3 length is 16 residues. Full variable domain (missing parts from reference TRBV2 and TRBJ1-4): EPEVTQTPSHQVTQMGQEVILRCVPISNHLYFYWYRQILGQKVEFLVSFYNNEISEKSEIFDDQFSVERPDGSNFTLKIRSTKLEDSAMYFCASSLARTVTNEKLFFGSGTQLSVL.

This clonotype was recorded a few times. The J gene is TRBJ1-2, the V gene TRBV18; D not certain. This CDR3 has 14 amino acids. The germline V gene has CDR1 KGHSH and CDR2 LQKENI. V was shortened by 6 bases and J by 2 bases, with 13 bases between the two germline ends. The CDR3 DNA follows: TGTGCCAGCTCTCCCCGGGGTATAAACTATGGCTACACCTTC. Translating it yields CASSPRGINYGYTF.

This clonotype was recorded many times. The chain joins TRBV5-1 to TRBJ2-5, with a possible D match to TRBD2 (6 bases). This CDR3 spans 14 amino acids. V was pared by 4 bases and J by 2 bases, with 12 bases between. Per the germline V gene, CDR1 is SGHRS and CDR2 is YFSETQ. In nucleotides, the CDR3 is TGCGCCAGCAGCCTTAGCGGCCGACAAGAGACCCAGTACTTC. It translates to CASSLSGRQETQYF.

J is TRBJ2-1 and V is TRBV5-1; D assignment may be TRBD1 or TRBD2 (7 bases each). The CDR3 extends over 13 amino acids. Per germline, CDR1 SGHRS and CDR2 YFSETQ. Trimming cost V 0 bases and J 9 bases, with 10 bases left between them. This CDR3 reads CASSLERDSEQFF. DNA for the CDR3: TGCGCCAGCAGCTTGGAGCGGGACAGTGAGCAGTTCTTC.

This clonotype was found a few times. The genes are TRBV14 and TRBJ2-3; D remains ambiguous. The V gene's germline CDR1 is SGHDN and CDR2 FVKESK. CDR3 length: 12 amino acids. The V end lost 3 bases, the J end lost 8 bases, and 9 bases lay between the germline ends. The CDR3 reads CASSHSLVTQYF. CDR3 nucleotide sequence: TGTGCCAGCAGCCACTCACTGGTTACGCAGTATTTT. The full variable domain, rest sourced from reference TRBV14 and TRBJ2-3, is EAGVTQFPSHSVIEKGQTVTLRCDPISGHDNLYWYRRVMGKEIKFLLHFVKESKQDESGMPNNRFLAERTGGTYSTLKVQPAELEDSGVYFCASSHSLVTQYFGPGTRLTVL.